This T cell receptor (beta chain) comes out of a study of sequential checkpoint blockade in melanoma. The treatment denotes: randomized to nivolumab then ipilimumab (arm A) or the reverse (arm B). TCRdb's copy holds only in-frame clones and misses some; the assay was immunoSEQ multiplex PCR. The table shows about 3,900 clones, with 20% to 25% occurring only once. The CDR3 runs to 14 residues. Germline V gene data show CDR1 as GTSNPN and CDR2 as SVGIG (reference sequence). Trimming took off 0 bases at V and 6 bases at J, with 14 bases between the two ends. The sample in question was tumor tissue (inferred from file names), obtained from a patient given nivolumab and ipilimumab in sequence. This rearrangement joins TRBV30 to TRBJ1-1, with D unclear. This clonotype was sampled from a human donor with melanoma. CDR3 in amino acids: CAWSVGGFGAEAFF. The CDR3 DNA reads as TGTGCCTGGAGTGTAGGCGGCTTTGGGGCTGAAGCTTTCTTT.